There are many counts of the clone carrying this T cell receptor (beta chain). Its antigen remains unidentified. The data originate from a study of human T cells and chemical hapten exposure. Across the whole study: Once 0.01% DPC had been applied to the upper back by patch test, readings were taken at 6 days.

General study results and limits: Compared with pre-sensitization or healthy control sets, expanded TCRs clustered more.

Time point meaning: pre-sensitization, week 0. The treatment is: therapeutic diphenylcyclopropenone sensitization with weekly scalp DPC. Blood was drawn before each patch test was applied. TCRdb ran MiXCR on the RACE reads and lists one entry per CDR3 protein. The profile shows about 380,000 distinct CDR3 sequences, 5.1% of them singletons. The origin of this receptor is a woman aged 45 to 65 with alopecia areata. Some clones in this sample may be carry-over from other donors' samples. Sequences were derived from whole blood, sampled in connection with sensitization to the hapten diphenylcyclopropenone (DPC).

The CDR3 here is CSGNRGAYNEQFF. In DNA, the CDR3 is TGCAGCGGAAACAGGGGAGCCTACAATGAGCAGTTCTTC. The gene calls are TRBV29-1 and TRBJ2-1; TRBD1 matches 7 bases. Germline V gene lookup returns CDR1 SQVTM and CDR2 ANQGSEA. CDR3 size: 13 residues. V was clipped by 7 bases and J by 2 bases; unmatched bases: 5.